Listed here are 2 T cell receptor beta chains from one sample, sequenced in a study of cytomegalovirus exposure and HLA in healthy donors. PCR amplification relied on 60 Vbeta primers (plus 13 Jbeta primers). Generated by immunoSEQ multiplex PCR, the TCRdb table keeps only in-frame clones and is missing some. The sample has 160,000 or so clones; 75% to 80% are singletons. Sequenced: PBMCs. The receptors here all came from a middle-aged woman in good health and CMV-seronegative.

To note about this clone: Other nucleotide sequences in the sample specify the same CDR3. J is TRBJ2-7 and V is TRBV27; D remains ambiguous. Per germline, CDR1 MNHEY and CDR2 SMNVEV (reference sequence). V lost 2 bases and J lost 4, with 12 bases in between. The CDR3 extends over 14 amino acids. CDR3 loop: CASSLTASLYEQYF. The CDR3 coding sequence is TGTGCCAGCAGTTTAACAGCATCCCTATACGAGCAGTACTTC.

This clone was seen just once. V usage is TRBV4-1 and J usage is TRBJ1-1; 8 bases line up with TRBD1. Unmatched junction bases numbered 11, after V lost 1 base and J lost 1 base. The CDR3 extends over 18 amino acids. Germline V gene data show CDR1 as MGHRA and CDR2 as YSYEKL. The CDR3, as DNA: TGCGCCAGCAGCCAAGTCCCTGGTGCAGGGGGCAGGAACACTGAAGCTTTCTTT. Translation: CASSQVPGAGGRNTEAFF.